The 18 T cell receptor beta chains presented below share a single source sample, sequenced in a study of blood T cell repertoires in COVID-19. This table comes from immunoSEQ multiplex PCR, and its TCRdb copy is limited to in-frame clones, with some not included. The table has tens of thousands of clones, around 87% seen once; the top ten hold more than 1%. Source material: peripheral blood. The receptors were sampled from a human donor in a cohort sampled during active COVID-19.

The chain couples TRBV6-2 or TRBV6-3 to TRBJ2-7, with 11 bases fitting TRBD2. With 2 bases clipped from V and 7 bases from J, the junction kept 4 bases outside the gene matches. The V gene's germline CDR1 is MNHEY and CDR2 SVGEGT. This CDR3 spans 14 amino acids. As DNA, the CDR3 is TGTGCCAGCAGTTACACTAGCGGGAGTTATGAGCAGTACTTC. Encoded protein: CASSYTSGSYEQYF.

This clone appeared once. This rearrangement joins TRBV10-3 to TRBJ2-7; a possible D gene is TRBD2 (6 bases). The V and J ends lost 9 bases and 5 bases respectively, with 14 bases between them. The germline V gene encodes CDR1 ENHRY and CDR2 SYGVKD. The length of the CDR3 is 12 residues. CDR3: CAMGTGENEQYF. In DNA, the CDR3 is TGTGCCATGGGCACGGGGGAGAACGAGCAGTACTTC.

The sample holds one count of this clone. The rearrangement links TRBV3-1 (or the pseudogene TRBV3-2) to TRBJ1-5; D not resolved. The CDR3 has 12 amino acids. Per germline, CDR1 LGHDT and CDR2 YNNKEL (reference sequence). Trimming removed 3 bases from V and 9 bases from J, with 9 bases in between. CDR3 nucleotides: TGTGCCAGCAGCCAGGCCCTAGGGCCCCAGCATTTT. It encodes CASSQALGPQHF.

The chain carries TRBV7-2 and TRBJ1-1, with 8 nucleotides matching TRBD1. V shed 1 base, J shed 1 base, and the junction held 2 bases outside the gene matches. Germline CDR1 reads SGHTA; CDR2 reads FQGNSA. The CDR3 has 15 amino acids. The CDR3 region is CASSLDRGTNTEAFF. CDR3 DNA sequence: TGTGCCAGCAGCTTAGACAGGGGGACGAACACTGAAGCTTTCTTT. The variable domain in full, with the rest retrieved from reference TRBV7-2 and TRBJ1-1, is GAGVSQSPSNKVTEKGKDVELRCDPISGHTALYWYRQSLGQGLEFLIYFQGNSAPDKSGLPSDRFSAERTGGSVSTLTIQRTQQEDSAVYLCASSLDRGTNTEAFFGQGTRLTVV.

V usage is TRBV3-1 (or the pseudogene TRBV3-2) and J usage is TRBJ2-1, with 12 bases matching TRBD2. V shed 4 bases and J 4 bases; nucleotides not matched to a gene: 8. From germline, CDR1 is LGHDT and CDR2 YNNKEL (reference sequence). The CDR3 totals 17 residues. CDR3 amino acids: CASSPSLAGGVYNEQFF. The CDR3 nucleotides read TGTGCCAGCAGCCCCTCACTAGCGGGAGGTGTGTACAATGAGCAGTTCTTC.

This chain links TRBV24-1 with TRBJ1-5; D perhaps matches TRBD1 (5 bases). Looked up from germline, CDR1 is KGHDR and CDR2 is SFDVKD. V gave up 9 bases and J gave up 4 bases, with 12 bases separating them. This CDR3 comprises 13 residues. The DNA of the CDR3 is TGTGCCACCCAACCAGGGTCAAATCAGCCCCAGCATTTT. It codes for CATQPGSNQPQHF.

The rearrangement joins TRBV27 to TRBJ2-7, with 7 bases lining up with TRBD2. In germline, CDR1 is MNHEY, CDR2 SMNVEV (reference sequence). CDR3 size: 14 residues. Trimming removed 3 bases from V and 3 bases from J; junction bases left unmatched: 5. CDR3 DNA sequence: TGTGCCAGCAGTTTGGGGGGGGAGAACTACGAGCAGTACTTC. Translating it yields CASSLGGENYEQYF.

The J gene is TRBJ2-7, the V gene TRBV5-4, with TRBD2 matching 14 bases. The trim removed 2 bases at V and 7 bases at J, leaving 5 bases unmatched. Germline CDR1 SGHNT, CDR2 YYREEE (reference sequence). The CDR3 is 15 amino acids. This CDR3 reads CASSLGLAGGREQYF. In DNA, the CDR3 is TGTGCCAGCAGCTTAGGACTAGCGGGAGGTCGGGAGCAGTACTTC.

V is TRBV12-3 or TRBV12-4 and J is TRBJ1-5; a weak D match, TRBD1 (6 bases). Trimming shortened V by 4 bases and J by 3 bases, and 7 bases separated the two germline ends. The CDR3 covers 13 residues. DNA of the CDR3: TGTGCCAGCAGTTGGGACAACAATCAGCCCCAGCATTTT. Translated, it gives CASSWDNNQPQHF.

This chain joins TRBV7-2 and TRBJ1-1; D unresolved. The CDR3 runs to 11 residues. Germline V gene sequence: CDR1 SGHTA, CDR2 FQGNSA. Trimming removed 4 bases at V and 5 bases at J, with 5 bases between. For the CDR3, the DNA is TGTGCCAGCAGCTCTCGGACTGAAGCTTTCTTT. Its translation is CASSSRTEAFF. Filled out from reference TRBV7-2 and TRBJ1-1, the complete variable domain reads GAGVSQSPSNKVTEKGKDVELRCDPISGHTALYWYRQSLGQGLEFLIYFQGNSAPDKSGLPSDRFSAERTGGSVSTLTIQRTQQEDSAVYLCASSSRTEAFFGQGTRLTVV.

The genes are TRBV4-2 and TRBJ1-2; 9 bases map to TRBD1. The germline V gene has CDR1 LGHNA and CDR2 YNFKEQ. Losses at the gene ends were 1 base for V and 5 bases for J; bases not matched to a gene: 5. This CDR3 is 15 amino acids long. The CDR3 DNA reads as TGTGCCAGCAGCCAAGGACAGGGGGGAGAATATGGCTACACCTTC. This gives the protein CASSQGQGGEYGYTF.

The genes are TRBV24-1 and TRBJ2-7, with D maybe TRBD1 (5 bases). V shed 0 bases and J shed 5 bases, with 25 bases lying between them. The CDR3 has 19 residues. The germline V gene has CDR1 KGHDR and CDR2 SFDVKD. CDR3: CATSDLWSTWQGFIHEQYF. CDR3 sequence (DNA): TGTGCCACCAGTGATTTGTGGTCTACGTGGCAGGGCTTCATTCACGAGCAGTACTTC.

This clone has only a few counts. This sequence joins TRBV3-1 (or the pseudogene TRBV3-2) and TRBJ2-7, with D possibly TRBD2 on 6 matching bases. This CDR3 contains 15 residues. Germline values: CDR1 LGHDT, CDR2 YNNKEL (reference sequence). Trimming took off 3 bases at V and 1 base at J, with 13 bases between the two ends. The CDR3 DNA is TGTGCCAGCAGCCATGAGCACGGGAGATCCTACGAGCAGTACTTC. Encoded protein: CASSHEHGRSYEQYF.

This chain connects TRBV6-5 to TRBJ1-1; D unclear. The CDR3 runs to 14 residues. Trimming pared 4 bases from V and 2 bases from J, leaving 11 bases between. CDR1 is MNHEY and CDR2 is SVGAGI in the germline V gene. The CDR3, as DNA: TGTGCCAGCAGTTCTAGGACGGGAAACACTGAAGCTTTCTTT. It codes for CASSSRTGNTEAFF.

On this clone itself: This same CDR3 is encoded by further DNA sequences in the sample. The chain recombines TRBV28 with TRBJ2-2; D is ambiguous. The CDR3 is 12 residues long. V lost 6 bases and J 0 bases, leaving 2 bases between the germline ends. The germline CDR1 and CDR2 sequences are MDHEN and SYDVKM. The CDR3 protein is CASSSNTGELFF. The CDR3, as DNA: TGTGCCAGCAGCTCGAACACCGGGGAGCTGTTTTTT.

The CDR3 bases are TGTGCCAGCAGCTTATCCGGGACAGGGGGCCCCTACGAGCAGTACTTC. It codes for CASSLSGTGGPYEQYF. This chain joins TRBV13 and TRBJ2-7; 12 bases line up with TRBD1. With 2 bases clipped from V and 2 bases from J, the junction kept 4 bases outside the gene matches. Per the germline V gene, CDR1 is PRHDT and CDR2 is FYEKMQ (reference sequence). CDR3 size: 16 residues.

The chain links TRBV6-2 or TRBV6-3 to TRBJ2-1; D ambiguous. Per the germline V gene, CDR1 is MNHEY and CDR2 is SVGEGT. V was clipped by 2 bases and J by 3 bases, with 11 bases between them. The CDR3 is 15 residues long. This chain's CDR3 is CASSYERLRYNEQFF. CDR3 coding DNA: TGTGCCAGCAGTTACGAGAGACTGCGCTACAATGAGCAGTTCTTC.

The V and J genes are TRBV28 and TRBJ2-1; 7 bases match TRBD2. V was clipped by 6 bases and J by 8 bases; unmatched bases: 4. The germline V gene has CDR1 MDHEN and CDR2 SYDVKM. The CDR3 spans 12 residues. CDR3 nucleotides: TGTGCCAGCAGCCGGGAGGTCTATGAGCAGTTCTTC. Encoded protein: CASSREVYEQFF. Full variable domain (missing parts from reference TRBV28 and TRBJ2-1): DVKVTQSSRYLVKRTGEKVFLECVQDMDHENMFWYRQDPGLGLRLIYFSYDVKMKEKGDIPEGYSVSREKKERFSLILESASTNQTSMYLCASSREVYEQFFGPGTRLTVL.